This TCR beta chain was captured by sequencing in a study of T cell responses to AZD1222 COVID-19 vaccine (dated by TCRdb to 2020 to 2022). Regarding the research as a whole: A total of about 240 trial participants underwent TCR sequencing, of whom 200 to 220 received two doses of AZD1222 and about 25 received two doses of the MenACWY control vaccine. Enrollment into the trials was organized by age into subgroups of 18-55, 56-69 and 70-plus years, and those subgroups contained approximately 150, 30 and 60 TCR-sequenced participants, respectively.

The germline V gene encodes CDR1 KGHSH and CDR2 LQKENI. The cysteine opens and the phenylalanine closes a CDR3 of 17 amino acids. Here the CDR3 DNA is all that survives: 51 bases in frame from base 1. The germline V and J ends show losses of 3 bases and 5 bases respectively, and no gene match explains 15 bases of the junction. The research as a whole found: Reportedly, close to half of the unique spike-specific TCRs recognized epitopes lying outside the regions that are mutated in the B.1.351 and B.1.1.7 variants. After two AZD1222 doses, spike-specific TCR breadth and depth were significantly higher than at day 0 and than in MenACWY recipients. In the small 56-69-year group, the increase in depth fell short of significance, most likely because of low power. Participants were mostly white British, with more females than males. The authors suggested clonal diversity may have been underestimated. Conclusions about previously exposed vaccinees are limited because only five to seven AZD1222 recipients were SARS-CoV-2 seropositive at baseline. No day 14 peak-response samples were available, so repertoires were characterized only after the peak T cell response. The vaccine-associated CD4 TCRs covered the entire spike protein, and the dominant responses fell in regions 160-218 and 743-854.

The time point tag for this specimen amounts to: about 28 days (+/-7) after the second vaccine dose. AZD1222 recipients whose second dose came at about 4 weeks and those whose second dose came at about 12 weeks were combined into one group, since spike-specific TCR depth and breadth did not differ between the two schedules. Samples from vaccinated people were obtained from the UK trials COV001 and COV002, which included a single-blind randomized controlled phase 2/3 trial of AZD1222 (ChAdOx1 nCoV-19) in healthy adults. Trial participant PBMC samples were collected at day 0 and day 28 after the second dose for TCRbeta chain sequencing. Comment on this clone: The antigen it binds to is not known. Nothing much larger sits one base from this clone, and base qualities are not available.

The CDR3 regions of human TCRbeta chains were analyzed by immunosequencing. In the source study's methods: TCRs in the repertoires were compared against a reference library of SARS-CoV-2-specific TCRs that had been generated with the MIRA antigen-specificity platform. Breadth was defined as the fraction of unique TCRs that were SARS-CoV-2-associated, and depth was defined as the fraction of total T cells that were SARS-CoV-2-associated. Using the MIRA data, each spike-specific TCR was assigned both to the spike region to which the TCR was reactive and to a CD4 or CD8 class. Log10-transformed breadth and depth values were compared by one-way ANOVA with Sidak's multiple comparisons tests. The table was pulled from immuneACCESS by TCRdb, which kept in-frame rearrangements only. Such tables lose some clones; where checked, under half of the loss comes from unresolved V genes, and the rest has no known cause. Clone size and V and J calls were adopted from that table, with D and trimming inferred from the DNA. The sample table records about 90,000 clones; around 84% of these occur just once. Roughly 5% of the sample rests with the top ten.

The chain is assembled from TRBV18 and TRBJ1-1, with TRBD1 identical over 7 junction bases. The source of this sequence is an adult who received the AZD1222 COVID-19 vaccine. The sample here was peripheral blood, taken 28 days after the second AZD1222 dose. The DNA reads as follows: TGTGCCAGCTCACCCGGCCAGGGGGTCTTTCGCGTGACTGAAGCTTTCTTT. Translated, this gives CASSPGQGVFRVTEAFF. The full variable domain, with segments outside the CDR3 supplied by the reference TRBV18 and TRBJ1-1 proteins, appears as NAGVMQNPRHLVRRRGQEARLRCSPMKGHSHVYWYRQLPEEGLKFMVYLQKENIIDESGMPKERFSAEFPKEGPSILRIQQVVRGDSAAYFCASSPGQGVFRVTEAFFGQGTRLTVV.